This entry is about one T cell receptor (beta chain). This entry comes from a study of shared clonotypes between healthy human individuals. TCRdb's table, derived via immunoSEQ multiplex PCR, lists solely in-frame clones and lacks some. The sample consists of some 2,100,000 clones, around 95% of them appearing once. The sequenced sample was naive CD4+ T cells sorted from blood. Stated subset: CD45RA+ positively selected. The source of this sequence is a man aged 18-30 years in good health.

CDR3: CASSYPLDPQHF. The CDR3 DNA follows: TGTGCCAGCAGTTACCCCCTCGACCCCCAGCATTTT. The chain uses TRBV6-6 and TRBJ1-5; D call uncertain. Trimming took 2 bases from V and 10 from J, leaving 9 bases between them. Germline CDR1 is MNHNY and CDR2 is SVGAGI (reference sequence). This CDR3 has 12 amino acids.